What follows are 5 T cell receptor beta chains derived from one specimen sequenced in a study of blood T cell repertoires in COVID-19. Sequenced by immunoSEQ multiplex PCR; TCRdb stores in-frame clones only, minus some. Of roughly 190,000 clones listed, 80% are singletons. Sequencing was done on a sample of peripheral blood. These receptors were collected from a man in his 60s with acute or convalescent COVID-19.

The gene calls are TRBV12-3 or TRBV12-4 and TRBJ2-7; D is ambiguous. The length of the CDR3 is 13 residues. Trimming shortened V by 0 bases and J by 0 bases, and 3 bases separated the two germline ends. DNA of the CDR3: TGTGCCAGCAGTTTAGCTCTCTCCTACGAGCAGTACTTC. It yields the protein CASSLALSYEQYF.

CDR3 in amino acids: CASSTSWRDRERNEQYF. The CDR3 bases are TGTGCCAGCAGCACCTCTTGGCGGGACAGGGAGCGGAACGAGCAGTACTTC. This rearrangement joins TRBV7-6 to TRBJ2-7; 9 nucleotides align to TRBD1. Trimming at V came to 5 bases and at J to 5 bases, leaving 16 bases not matched to a gene. The CDR3 is 17 amino acids. Germline CDR1 reads SGHVS; CDR2 reads FNYEAQ.

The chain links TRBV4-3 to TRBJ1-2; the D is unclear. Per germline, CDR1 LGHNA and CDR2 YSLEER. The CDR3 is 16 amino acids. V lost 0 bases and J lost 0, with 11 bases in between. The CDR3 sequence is CASSQDLITANYGYTF. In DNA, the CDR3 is TGCGCCAGCAGCCAAGATTTAATAACAGCTAACTATGGCTACACCTTC.

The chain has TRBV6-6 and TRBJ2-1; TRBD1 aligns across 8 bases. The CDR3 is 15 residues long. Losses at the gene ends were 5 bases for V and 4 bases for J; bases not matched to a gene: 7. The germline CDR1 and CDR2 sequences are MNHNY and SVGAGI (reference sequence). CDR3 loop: CASSHRDRLYNEQFF. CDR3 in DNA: TGTGCCAGCAGTCACCGGGACAGGCTATACAATGAGCAGTTCTTC.

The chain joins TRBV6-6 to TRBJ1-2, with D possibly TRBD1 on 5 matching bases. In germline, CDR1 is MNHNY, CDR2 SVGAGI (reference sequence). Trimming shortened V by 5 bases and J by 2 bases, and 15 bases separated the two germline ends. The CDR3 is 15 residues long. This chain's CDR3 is CASSLGLNRNYGYTF. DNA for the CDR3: TGTGCCAGCAGTCTCGGACTAAACAGGAACTATGGCTACACCTTC.